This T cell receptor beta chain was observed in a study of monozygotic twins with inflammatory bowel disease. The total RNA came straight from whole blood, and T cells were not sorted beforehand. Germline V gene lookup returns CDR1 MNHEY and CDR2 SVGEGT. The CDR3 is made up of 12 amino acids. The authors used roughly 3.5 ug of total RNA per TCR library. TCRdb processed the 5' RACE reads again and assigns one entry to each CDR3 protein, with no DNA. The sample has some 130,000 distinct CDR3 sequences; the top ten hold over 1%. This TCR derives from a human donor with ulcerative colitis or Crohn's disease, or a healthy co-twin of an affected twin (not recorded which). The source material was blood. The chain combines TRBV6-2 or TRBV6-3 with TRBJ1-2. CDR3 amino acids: CASSRTGAGYTF.